The present T cell receptor beta chain was sequenced within a study of cytomegalovirus exposure and HLA in healthy donors (TCRdb year 2017). The study in broad terms: In an earlier analysis of about 560 of the donors, roughly 300 Gb of sequence data and 90 million to 130 million unique TCR beta sequences from about 190 million T cells were reported. An early release that covered approximately 600 HLA-typed donors contained 250 to 350 gigabases of sequencing data and tens of millions of unique TCR sequences. The genetic ancestry cluster associated with self-reported Caucasian donors included 81% of the roughly 400 genotyped donors. The aim of the study was to test whether cataloging public T cell receptors could identify signatures of past pathogen exposure. Using immunosequencing, the study profiled T cell repertoires from 666 subjects and related those repertoires to cytomegalovirus serostatus. A separate validation cohort of roughly 130 different subjects was used in addition to the approximately 700-subject first cohort. High-throughput TCR immunosequencing, statistical association of individual TCRs with disease status, and machine learning were combined to predict cytomegalovirus infection status. To study patterns of TCR occurrence, a later analysis re-analyzed previously published TCR beta repertoires from around 700 donors and added high-resolution HLA genotyping. In the later analysis, no new phenotypic data were used to find candidate immune exposures; instead, reliance was placed on TCR beta sequences and their occurrence across donors. An earlier analysis of approximately 500 of the donors applied high-throughput TCR beta sequencing to assess whether each TCR beta V gene segment acted as functional or pseudogenic. Donor age, sex, ethnicity and CMV serostatus were compiled together with the repertoire data. A later genetic analysis used genome-wide SNP genotypes for about 55% of the 666 donors, treating that subset as a discovery cohort. Every repertoire in the discovery cohort had been generated on one and the same sequencing platform. Class I and class II HLA loci were covered by the typing at four-digit resolution. Typing coverage varied by locus: roughly 629-640 donors for A, B, C, DRB1 and DQB1; roughly 510 for DQA1; about 590 for DPA1; about 450 for DPB1. Roughly 5 DR-DQ haplotypes were handled as single units for association and clustering, since linkage in the cohort was strong. Among 398 genotyped donors of the cohort, an average of around 240,000 unique TCR beta nucleotide sequences were sequenced per donor, 15% to 20% of them non-productive. What the work shows at the level of the full study, not this receptor alone: A later analysis reported that several top co-occurrence clusters appeared linked to parvovirus B19, influenza, CMV and Epstein-Barr virus. The cohort was sequenced for TCR beta chains only, and without alpha or paired-chain data the features that could be detected were limited. Because HLA typing was missing for some donors at each locus, association tests included only the typed subset. In a later analysis, TCR association rates were found to vary across HLA loci, with the most associated TCRs seen for DRB1 alleles and the fewest for HLA-C alleles. An association between a missense DCLRE1C variant and V-gene and J-gene trimming of TCR beta chains was found in a later genetic analysis and replicated in an independent cohort. In vitro tests confirmed that a few of the cytomegalovirus-associated TCR beta chains recognize cytomegalovirus antigens. Specific HLA alleles were associated with some 15,000 TCR beta sequences at a false discovery rate of 0.05 in a later analysis. Presence/absence analyses assumed roughly uniform sequencing depth across donors, an assumption that may not hold. A further reported finding was that TCR beta sequences accurately predicted the HLA-A and HLA-B alleles for most subjects in the first cohort. Most CMV-associated TCR beta chains appeared to be HLA-restricted in a later analysis, and the HLA associations seemed to be driven largely by CMV exposure. A later analysis found that HLA-associated TCR beta chains were more clonally expanded and had lower generation probabilities than equally common non-associated chains. A later genetic analysis reported fewer N-insertions in productive TCRs among donors in an Asian-associated ancestry cluster than the roughly 690-donor mean. Most TCR sequences were seen in very few donors, while some public TCRs were found in many individuals. About 17 rarely observed V segments, including chromosome 9 orphons, were excluded from the earlier analysis of some 590 of the donors because counts were too low. Because the 87-base-pair reads could not distinguish some IMGT-functional V segments, including TRBV6-2 and TRBV6-3, those segments were excluded. In an earlier analysis of 587 of the donors, most TCR beta V segments appeared in productive rearrangements about 87% or about 30% of the time, broadly matching IMGT annotations. Linkage disequilibrium might explain the correlated functional status among segregating V segments, but an unknown experimental factor could not be excluded. When HLA alleles, especially DR and DQ, strongly co-occurred, TCR associations were difficult to assign to individual alleles. The authors suggested that the approach could potentially be extended to other disease states and immunological phenotypes. A group of highly shared sequence variants was considered likely to be a technical artifact of the sequencing pipeline. For the cohort, immune exposure information was limited to CMV serostatus. A total of about 150 TCR beta chains were listed by the study as associated with cytomegalovirus. Cytomegalovirus status was reported to be diagnosed by the classifier with high specificity and sensitivity in both the original and validation cohorts.

Library method: the immunoSEQ multiplex PCR assay. A mixture of 60 forward primers for TCR Vbeta segments and 13 reverse primers for TCR Jbeta segments was used in the multiplex PCR. A multiplex PCR assay on genomic DNA amplified the CDR3 region of rearranged TCR beta genes. The amplified TCR beta libraries were sequenced on the Illumina HiSeq System as 87-base-pair reads. Processing in the source paper ran as follows. Across the roughly 640 repertoires, a later analysis counted 60 million to 90 million unique TCR beta chains, roughly 11 million of which were shared by at least two donors. Raw reads were error-corrected and collapsed into unique sequences by a nearest-neighbor algorithm in which closely related sequences were merged to remove PCR and sequencing errors. CDR3 sequences were aligned to IMGT reference sequences to assign V, D and J gene segments. For a sequence to be retained, at least a six-nucleotide match to both a V gene segment and a J gene segment was required. A rearrangement counted as productive if the CDR3 had no stop codons and remained in frame with V and J, and every other rearrangement counted as non-productive. Following IMGT convention, CDR3 was defined as the stretch from the second conserved V-encoded cysteine to the conserved J-encoded phenylalanine. The earlier analysis of more than 450 of the donors excluded sequences that lacked an unambiguous match to a single V gene segment. An earlier analysis of about 590 of the donors classified V segments as functional when productive rearrangements were above 56.7% and as segregating when the standard deviation between donors was above 5%. To diagnose cytomegalovirus status from the catalog of TCR beta chain sequences, a statistical classification framework was built. V and J gene assignment, in a later analysis, came from comparing TCR nucleotide sequences with IMGT/GENE-DB human TR gene sequences. In a later analysis, CDR3 sequences and most-parsimonious VDJ recombination scenarios were assigned using the TCRdist pipeline. In a later analysis, each TCR beta chain was defined by its CDR3 amino acid sequence together with its V-gene family, and reads lacking a unique V-gene family were excluded. As a way to deal with suspected cross-contamination and a sequencing artifact, a later analysis dropped nearly 600 nucleotide sequences that were highly shared and had low generation probability. In a later analysis, a clonal expansion index was calculated for each public chain from normalized within-repertoire ranks of inferred template counts. Generation probabilities in a later analysis came from a VDJ recombination model fitted to out-of-frame rearrangements, and those results were checked against IGoR. A later analysis scored TCR-TCR, TCR-HLA and TCR-CMV co-occurrence with hypergeometric tests, applying a repertoire-size bias correction to TCR pairs. False discovery rates were estimated in a later analysis by permuting HLA or CMV assignments 20 times. In a later analysis, co-occurring TCRs were grouped using DBSCAN, and TCRdist sequence similarity was added for clustering within HLA-allele-positive subsets. Repertoires with fewer than 30,000 or more than 120,000 public chains were left out of co-occurrence clustering, as were about 5 repertoires with anomalous nucleotide sharing. As stored in TCRdb, this immuneACCESS dataset retains in-frame rearrangements with V and J assigned. A fraction of the clones does not appear; measured against another copy, unresolved V genes explain less than half of the discrepancy, and the remainder lacks a known reason. The V and J calls and clone size come from that table; D and trimming were worked out from the DNA. The table held for this sample gives about 140,000 clones. Of the sample, approximately 1% is held by the ten largest clones.

In total, roughly 670 healthy bone marrow donors made up the cohort. At the time of sampling, all cohort members were nominally healthy, though unrecorded immune exposures were likely present. The donor tested CMV seronegative, placing the donor among the 350 to 400 seronegative members of the cohort. A peripheral blood sample was provided by each donor, and peripheral blood mononuclear cells were used for TCR beta sequencing. The Qiagen DNeasy Blood Extraction Kit was used to extract genomic DNA from the blood cell samples. In the case of this clone: Its recognized antigen is unknown.

The V end gives up 1 base and the J end 4 bases, leaving 6 bases in the junction not matched to a gene. CDR1 LGHNA and CDR2 YNFKEQ were looked up in the germline V gene. The CDR3, from cysteine to phenylalanine, totals 15 residues. The read is trimmed to its CDR3 DNA, 45 bases read in frame from base 1. The sequenced material came from PBMCs. The rearrangement joined TRBV4-2 to TRBJ1-1, with 7 bases matching TRBD1. The receptor was derived from a male donor in good health and CMV-seronegative. The DNA sequence is TGTGCCAGCAGCCAAGTCGACAGGGACCGCACTGAAGCTTTCTTT. It codes for CASSQVDRDRTEAFF.